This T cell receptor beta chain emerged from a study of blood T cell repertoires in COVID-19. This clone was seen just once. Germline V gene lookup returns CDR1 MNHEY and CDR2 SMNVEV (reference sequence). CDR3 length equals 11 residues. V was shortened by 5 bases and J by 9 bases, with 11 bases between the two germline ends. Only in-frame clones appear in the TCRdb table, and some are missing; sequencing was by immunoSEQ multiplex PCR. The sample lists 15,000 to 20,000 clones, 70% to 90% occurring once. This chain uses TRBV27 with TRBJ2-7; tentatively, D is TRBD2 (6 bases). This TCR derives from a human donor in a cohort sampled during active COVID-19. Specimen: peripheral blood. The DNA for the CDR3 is TGTGCCAGCAGTCCCGGAGGGAGGCAGTACTTC. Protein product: CASSPGGRQYF.